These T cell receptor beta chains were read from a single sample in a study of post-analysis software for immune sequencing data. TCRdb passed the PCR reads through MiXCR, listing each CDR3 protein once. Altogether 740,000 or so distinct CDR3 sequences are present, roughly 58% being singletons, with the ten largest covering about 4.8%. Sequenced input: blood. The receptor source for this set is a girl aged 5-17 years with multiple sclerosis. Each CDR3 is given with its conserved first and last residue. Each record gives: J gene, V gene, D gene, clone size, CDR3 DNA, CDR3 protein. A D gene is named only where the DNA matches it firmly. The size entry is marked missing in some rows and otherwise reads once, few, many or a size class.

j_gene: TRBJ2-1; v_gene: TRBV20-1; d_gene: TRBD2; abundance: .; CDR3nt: TGCAGTGCCGTGGGAGGGGTCCTTTACGATGAGCAGTTCTTC; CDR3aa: CSAVGGVLYDEQFF
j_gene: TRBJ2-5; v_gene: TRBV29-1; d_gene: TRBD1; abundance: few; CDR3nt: TGCAGCGGCGAACAGGGGGCTATCCAGTACTTC; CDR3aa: CSGEQGAIQYF
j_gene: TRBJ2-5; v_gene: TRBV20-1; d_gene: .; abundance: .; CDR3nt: TGCAGTGCCCTTCTAGCGACCGGGGGAGAGACCCAGTACTTC; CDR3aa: CSALLATGGETQYF
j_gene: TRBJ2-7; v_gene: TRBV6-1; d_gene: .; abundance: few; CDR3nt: TGTGCCAGCAGCGCCGTACAGAGGTCCTACGAGCAGTACTTC; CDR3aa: CASSAVQRSYEQYF
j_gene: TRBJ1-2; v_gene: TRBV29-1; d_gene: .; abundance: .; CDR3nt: TGCAGCGTCGAGGTGGCAGGGTATGGCTACACCTTC; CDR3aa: CSVEVAGYGYTF
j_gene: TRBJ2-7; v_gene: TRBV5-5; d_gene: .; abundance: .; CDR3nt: TGTGCCAGCAGCCCAATGACAACCCCGGGCGAGCAGTACTTC; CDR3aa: CASSPMTTPGEQYF
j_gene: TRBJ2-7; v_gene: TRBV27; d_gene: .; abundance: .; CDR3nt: TGTGCCAGCAGAAAGATCGATTGGGGTACTTCCTACGAGCAGTACTTC; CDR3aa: CASRKIDWGTSYEQYF
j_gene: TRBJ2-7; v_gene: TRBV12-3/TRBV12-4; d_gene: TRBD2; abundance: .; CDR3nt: TGTGCCAGCAGTCCCGGTAGTAGCGGGAGCTACGAGCAGTACTTC; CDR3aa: CASSPGSSGSYEQYF
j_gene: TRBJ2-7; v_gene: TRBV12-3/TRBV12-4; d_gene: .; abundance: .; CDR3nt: TGTGCCAGCAGGGGGAACAGGGAGGGCTACGAGCAGTACTTC; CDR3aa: CASRGNREGYEQYF
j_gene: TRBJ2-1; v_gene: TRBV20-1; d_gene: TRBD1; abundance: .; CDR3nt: TGCAGTGCAGGGGGCAAGAGCTCCTACAATGAGCAGTTCTTC; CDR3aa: CSAGGKSSYNEQFF
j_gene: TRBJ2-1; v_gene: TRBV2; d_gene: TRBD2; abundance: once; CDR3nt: TGTGCCAAAGCTCGGACTAGCTCCTACAATGAGCAGTTCTTC; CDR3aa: CAKARTSSYNEQFF
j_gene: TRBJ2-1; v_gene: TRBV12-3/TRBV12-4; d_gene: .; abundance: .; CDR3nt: TGTGCCAGCAGTTTAGCTCAGGACGGTGAGCAGTTCTTC; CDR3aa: CASSLAQDGEQFF
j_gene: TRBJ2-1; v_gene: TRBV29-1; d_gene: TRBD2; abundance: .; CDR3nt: TGCAGCGCCACCACTGCGGGAGGGCCTTTTGGGGAGCAGTTCTTC; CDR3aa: CSATTAGGPFGEQFF
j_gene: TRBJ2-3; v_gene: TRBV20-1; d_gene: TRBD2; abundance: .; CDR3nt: TGCAGTGCTGGGACTAGCGGGGCACCGCTGGGAGATACGCAGTATTTT; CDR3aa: CSAGTSGAPLGDTQYF
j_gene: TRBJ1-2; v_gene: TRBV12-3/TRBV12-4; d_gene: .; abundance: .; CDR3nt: TGTGCCAGCAGTCAGACGGTAAACTATGGCTACACCTTC; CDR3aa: CASSQTVNYGYTF
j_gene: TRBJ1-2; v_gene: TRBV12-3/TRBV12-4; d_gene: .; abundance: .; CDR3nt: TGTGCCAGCCGAGATCTTAACTATGGCTACACCTTC; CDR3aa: CASRDLNYGYTF
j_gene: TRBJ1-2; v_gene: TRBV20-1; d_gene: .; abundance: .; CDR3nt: TGCAGTGCTAGTCCGGGCATCGTGGGCTACACCTTC; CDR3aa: CSASPGIVGYTF
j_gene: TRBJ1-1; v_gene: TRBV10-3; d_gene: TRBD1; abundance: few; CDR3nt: TGTGCCACGACAGGGCCGGGGGGCCCGAACACTGAAGCTTTCTTT; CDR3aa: CATTGPGGPNTEAFF
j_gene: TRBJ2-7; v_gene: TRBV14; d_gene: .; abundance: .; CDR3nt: TGTGCCAGCAGCCAACGGGGCCCCGTCTACGAGCAGTACTTC; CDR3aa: CASSQRGPVYEQYF
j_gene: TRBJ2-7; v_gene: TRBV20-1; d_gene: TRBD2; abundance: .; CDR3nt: TGCAGTGCTAGTGGGGCGGGAGTTGTCTACGAGCAGTACTTC; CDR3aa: CSASGAGVVYEQYF
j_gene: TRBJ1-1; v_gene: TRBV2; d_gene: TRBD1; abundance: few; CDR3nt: TGTGCCAGCACTCAGGACAGGGGAGCTTTCTTT; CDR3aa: CASTQDRGAFF
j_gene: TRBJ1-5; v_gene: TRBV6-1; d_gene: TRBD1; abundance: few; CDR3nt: TGTGCCAGCAGTGTCAATTCTTACAGGGGCGCCCTTAGCAATCAGCCCCAGCATTTT; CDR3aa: CASSVNSYRGALSNQPQHF
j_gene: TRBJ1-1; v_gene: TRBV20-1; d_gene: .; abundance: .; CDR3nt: TGCAGTGCTAGAGATGGTTGGCAGGGCAACACTGAAGCTTTCTTT; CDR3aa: CSARDGWQGNTEAFF
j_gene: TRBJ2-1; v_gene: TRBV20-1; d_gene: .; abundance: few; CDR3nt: TGCAGTGCCGACGAACTGGGGTACTACAATGAGCAGTTCTTC; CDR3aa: CSADELGYYNEQFF
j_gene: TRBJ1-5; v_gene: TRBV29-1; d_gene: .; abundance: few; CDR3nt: TGCAGCGTTAGGAGAGGACAGAATCAGCCCCAGCATTTT; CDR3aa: CSVRRGQNQPQHF
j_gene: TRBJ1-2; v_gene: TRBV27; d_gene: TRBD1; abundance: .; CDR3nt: TGTGCCAGCAGTTTATCTGAGAACAGGGGGTCCTATGGCTACACCTTC; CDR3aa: CASSLSENRGSYGYTF
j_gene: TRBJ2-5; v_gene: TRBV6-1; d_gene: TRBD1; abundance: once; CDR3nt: TGCGCCAGCAGCTTGGCATCACTGGACAGGGAAAGAGAGACCCAGTACTTC; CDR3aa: CASSLASLDRERETQYF
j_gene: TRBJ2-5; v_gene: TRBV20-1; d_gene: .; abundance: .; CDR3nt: TGCAGTGCTAGAGATGTAAGGAAGTCAGAGACCCAGTACTTC; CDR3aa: CSARDVRKSETQYF
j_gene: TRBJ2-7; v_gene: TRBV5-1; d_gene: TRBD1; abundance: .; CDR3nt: TGCGCCAGCAGCACGAGGACAGGGGTCTACGAGCAGTACTTC; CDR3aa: CASSTRTGVYEQYF
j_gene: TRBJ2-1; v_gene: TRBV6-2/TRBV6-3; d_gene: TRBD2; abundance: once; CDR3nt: TGTGCCAGCAGTTACCAGCGGGGTCCCTACAATGAGCAGTTCTTC; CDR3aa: CASSYQRGPYNEQFF
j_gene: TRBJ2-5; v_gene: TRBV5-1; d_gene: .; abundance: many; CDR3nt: TGCGCCAGCAGCCTCGGCAGGGAAGAGACCCAGTACTTC; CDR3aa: CASSLGREETQYF
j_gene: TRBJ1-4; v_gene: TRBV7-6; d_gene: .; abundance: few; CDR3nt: TGTGCCAGCAGTCCCCTTGCAACTAATGAAAAACTGTTTTTT; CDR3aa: CASSPLATNEKLFF
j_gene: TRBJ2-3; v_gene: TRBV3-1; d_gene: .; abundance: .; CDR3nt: TGTGCCAGCGTCGTCGGGAGCCCTAGCACAGATACGCAGTATTTT; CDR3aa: CASVVGSPSTDTQYF
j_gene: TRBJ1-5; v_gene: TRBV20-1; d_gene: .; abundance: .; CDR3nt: TGCAGTGCTAGAGAGCCAGCCGGCAATCAGCCCCAGCATTTT; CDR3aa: CSAREPAGNQPQHF
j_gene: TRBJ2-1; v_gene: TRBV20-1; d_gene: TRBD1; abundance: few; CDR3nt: TGCAGTGCTAGAACCTCCGGGACAGGGTATGAGCAGTTCTTC; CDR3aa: CSARTSGTGYEQFF
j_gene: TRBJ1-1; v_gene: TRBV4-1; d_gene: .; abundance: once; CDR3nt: TGCGCCAGCAGCCAAGAAAGTGGCCCGAGGTGGGGGACGAACACTGAAGCTTTCTTT; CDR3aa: CASSQESGPRWGTNTEAFF
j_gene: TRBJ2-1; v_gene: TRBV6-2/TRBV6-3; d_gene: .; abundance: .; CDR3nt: TGTGCCAGCAGTTACTCGATATCAGTGGGGGTGGTGGATGAGCAGTTCTTC; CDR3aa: CASSYSISVGVVDEQFF
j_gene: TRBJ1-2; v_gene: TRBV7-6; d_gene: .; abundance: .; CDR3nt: TGTGCCAGCAGCTTAGGGAGGGCGTCAGGGTACTTCGGCTACACCTTC; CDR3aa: CASSLGRASGYFGYTF
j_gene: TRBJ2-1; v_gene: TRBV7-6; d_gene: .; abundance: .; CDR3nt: TGTGCCAGCAGCCCCCCGCGTCCAGGGCAGTTCTTC; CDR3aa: CASSPPRPGQFF
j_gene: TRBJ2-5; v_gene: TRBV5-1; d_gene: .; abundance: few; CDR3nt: TGCGCCAGCAGCTTGGCCGGCGGAGTTTCGGAGACCCAGTACTTC; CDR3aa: CASSLAGGVSETQYF
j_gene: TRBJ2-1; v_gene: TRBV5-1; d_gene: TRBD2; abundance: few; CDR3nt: TGCGCCAGCAGCTTGACAACCGGGACTAGCACCTACAATGAGCAGTTCTTC; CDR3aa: CASSLTTGTSTYNEQFF
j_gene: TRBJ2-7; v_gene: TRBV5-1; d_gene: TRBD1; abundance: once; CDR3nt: TGCGCCAGTAGGACAGGGGTCGTCTACGAGCAGTACTTC; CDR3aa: CASRTGVVYEQYF
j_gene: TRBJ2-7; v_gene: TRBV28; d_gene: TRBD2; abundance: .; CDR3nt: TGTGCCAGCAGCCCACGTAGCGGGAGGCACGAGCAGTACTTC; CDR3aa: CASSPRSGRHEQYF
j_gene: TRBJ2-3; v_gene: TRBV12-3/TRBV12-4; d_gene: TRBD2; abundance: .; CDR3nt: TGTGCCAGCAGTTATAGTGCAGCGGGAGGGGAGGATACGCAGTATTTT; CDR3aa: CASSYSAAGGEDTQYF
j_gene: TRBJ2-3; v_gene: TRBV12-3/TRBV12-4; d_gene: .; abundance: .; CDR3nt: TGTGCCAGCAGTCCGGGGAAGATTTCGGGTTATACGCAGTATTTT; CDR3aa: CASSPGKISGYTQYF
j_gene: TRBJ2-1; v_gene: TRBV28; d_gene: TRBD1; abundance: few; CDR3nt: TGTGCCAGCAGTAGGACAGGGACGGGGAACAATGAGCAGTTCTTC; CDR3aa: CASSRTGTGNNEQFF
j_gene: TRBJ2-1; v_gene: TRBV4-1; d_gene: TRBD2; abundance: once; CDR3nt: TGCGCCAGCAGCCAAGAGATTGTTTTGCTAGCGGGGAACCACAATGAGCAGTTCTTC; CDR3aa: CASSQEIVLLAGNHNEQFF
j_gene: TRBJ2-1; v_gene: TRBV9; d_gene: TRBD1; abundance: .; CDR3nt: TGTGCCAGCAGCGTAGGGGGACAGGGGGCCTTGAATGAGCAGTTCTTC; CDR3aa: CASSVGGQGALNEQFF
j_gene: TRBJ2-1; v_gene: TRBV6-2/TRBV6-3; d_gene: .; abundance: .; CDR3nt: TGTGCCAGCAGTGCAGCGGTGGTGTATGAGCAGTTCTTC; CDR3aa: CASSAAVVYEQFF
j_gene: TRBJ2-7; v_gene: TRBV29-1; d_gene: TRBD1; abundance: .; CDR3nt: TGCAGCGTTGCTCACCCGGACAGGGCCCACGAGCAGTACTTC; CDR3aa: CSVAHPDRAHEQYF
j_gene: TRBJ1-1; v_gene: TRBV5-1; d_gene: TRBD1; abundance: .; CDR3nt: TGCGCCAGCAGCCGAGTGGGACAGGGGGCGGGCACTGAAGCTTTCTTT; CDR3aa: CASSRVGQGAGTEAFF
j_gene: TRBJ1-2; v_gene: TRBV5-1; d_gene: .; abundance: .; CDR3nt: TGCGCCAGCAGCACTTATACAGGGTCGGATGGCTACACCTTC; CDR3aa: CASSTYTGSDGYTF
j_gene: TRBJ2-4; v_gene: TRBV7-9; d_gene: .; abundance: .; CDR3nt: TGTGCCAGCAGCTTCAGGGAATTAGGGAAAAACATTCAGTACTTC; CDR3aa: CASSFRELGKNIQYF
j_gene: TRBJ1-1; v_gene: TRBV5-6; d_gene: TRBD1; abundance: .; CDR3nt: TGTGCCAGCAGCTTGGAGGCAGGGGGCTTTTACCTCGCTGAAGCTTTCTTT; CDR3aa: CASSLEAGGFYLAEAFF